The T cell receptor (beta chain) described here comes from a study of OX40 agonist ivuxolimab in advanced cancers. About the research overall: Every 2 weeks, ivuxolimab was infused into the patients intravenously at between 0.01 and 10 mg/kg. Melanoma, hepatocellular carcinoma, head and neck or renal cell cancer occurred in dose-escalation patients.

Clones were sequenced by immunoSEQ multiplex PCR, and TCRdb holds only the in-frame ones, with some missing. The table records some 90,000 clones, around 87% of them present only once. Trimming stripped 4 bases from V and 3 bases from J, with 15 bases between. Looked up from germline, CDR1 is SQVTM and CDR2 is ANQGSEA. The CDR3 totals 14 residues. The clonotype originates from an adult with an advanced solid tumor such as melanoma, head and neck, liver or kidney cancer. The source material was CD4+ or CD8+ T cells sorted from blood, sampled in a trial of the OX40 agonist ivuxolimab. The chain carries TRBV29-1 and TRBJ1-1, with D possibly matching TRBD1 (5 bases). The CDR3: CSVAQSGGYTEAFF. CDR3 nucleotides: TGCAGCGTTGCACAGTCTGGGGGGTACACTGAAGCTTTCTTT.